These 17 T cell receptor beta chains originate from one sample sequenced in a study of blood T cell repertoires in COVID-19. Sequencing was performed with immunoSEQ multiplex PCR; in TCRdb, only in-frame clones are kept and a portion is missing. Of about 270,000 clones listed, around four fifths are singletons. The sequencing sample was made of peripheral blood. The source of these receptors is a woman aged 45-60 years with active or convalescent COVID-19.

The table lists this clone with a few counts. The chain employs TRBV7-9 and TRBJ2-2; TRBD2 might be the D (6 bases). The CDR3 loop spans 14 amino acids. V gave up 2 bases and J gave up 9 bases, with 13 bases separating them. The germline V gene has CDR1 SEHNR and CDR2 FQNEAQ (reference sequence). CDR3 protein: CASSLSREYRELFF. The CDR3 DNA is TGTGCCAGCAGCTTAAGCCGGGAGTACAGGGAGCTGTTTTTT.

V and J are TRBV5-4 and TRBJ2-7; 13 bases line up with TRBD2. The trim removed 4 bases at V and 6 bases at J, leaving 7 bases unmatched. This CDR3 is built from 15 residues. CDR1 and CDR2 from the germline V gene are SGHNT and YYREEE (reference sequence). For the CDR3, the DNA is TGTGCCAGCAGCCCCCGGACTAGCGGGAGTTCCGAGCAGTACTTC. It yields the protein CASSPRTSGSSEQYF.

The chain combines TRBV4-1 with TRBJ2-3, with D possibly matching TRBD1 (6 bases). Trimming pared 0 bases from V and 2 bases from J, leaving 18 bases between. Germline lookup yields CDR1 MGHRA and CDR2 YSYEKL. The CDR3 covers 18 residues. The CDR3 is CASSQERGWQGPTDTQYF. Written as DNA, the CDR3 is TGCGCCAGCAGCCAAGAGAGGGGTTGGCAGGGGCCCACAGATACGCAGTATTTT.

The gene calls are TRBV28 and TRBJ2-3, with 7 bases that match TRBD2. CDR3 length equals 12 residues. Germline V lookup: CDR1 MDHEN, CDR2 SYDVKM. The J segment lost 3 bases and the V segment lost 8 bases, leaving 2 bases of the junction unmatched. CDR3 sequence (DNA): TGTGCCAGCTTCGGGGGGACAGATACGCAGTATTTT. Amino acid sequence: CASFGGTDTQYF.

The genes are TRBV7-9 and TRBJ2-2; 7 nucleotides line up with TRBD2. Losses at the gene ends were 5 bases for V and 2 bases for J; bases not matched to a gene: 8. This CDR3 is built from 16 residues. Germline CDR1 and CDR2: SEHNR and FQNEAQ (reference sequence). The CDR3 reads CASSPAGGRNTGELFF. DNA for the CDR3: TGTGCCAGCAGCCCGGCGGGCGGGAGAAACACCGGGGAGCTGTTTTTT.

V is TRBV7-9 and J is TRBJ1-1; D call uncertain. The germline gives CDR1 SEHNR, CDR2 FQNEAQ (reference sequence). CDR3 length equals 12 residues. V was shortened by 3 bases and J by 7 bases, with 9 bases between the two germline ends. This CDR3 reads CASSFDEHEAFF. CDR3 nucleotide sequence: TGTGCCAGCAGCTTCGATGAACATGAAGCTTTCTTT.

This chain links TRBV7-3 with TRBJ2-1, with 8 nucleotides matching TRBD1. With 5 bases clipped from V and 10 bases from J, the junction kept 7 bases outside the gene matches. CDR1 is SGHTA and CDR2 is FQGTGA in the germline V gene. The CDR3 is made up of 13 amino acids. Here the CDR3 reads CASSISTGDEQFF. The CDR3 bases are TGTGCCAGCAGCATATCGACAGGGGACGAGCAGTTCTTC.

This clone was picked up one time. The chain carries TRBV25-1 and TRBJ2-6; D is unresolved. CDR1 and CDR2 (germline): MGHDK, SYGVNS. Trimming removed 2 bases at V and 4 bases at J, with 15 bases between. The CDR3 covers 17 residues. The CDR3 loop is CASSEPGAMAGANVLTF. CDR3 bases: TGTGCCAGCAGTGAACCAGGTGCCATGGCAGGGGCCAACGTCCTGACTTTC.

The V and J genes are TRBV19 and TRBJ1-6; a weak D match, TRBD1 (6 bases). The V end was cut by 6 bases, the J end by 0 bases, with 12 bases between. Germline CDR1 is LNHDA and CDR2 is SQIVND (reference sequence). This CDR3 spans 16 amino acids. The CDR3: CASSPGASSYNSPLHF. Written as DNA, the CDR3 is TGTGCCAGTAGCCCAGGGGCAAGCTCCTATAATTCACCCCTCCACTTT. Filled out from reference TRBV19 and TRBJ1-6, the complete variable domain reads DGGITQSPKYLFRKEGQNVTLSCEQNLNHDAMYWYRQDPGQGLRLIYYSQIVNDFQKGDIAEGYSVSREKKESFPLTVTSAQKNPTAFYLCASSPGASSYNSPLHFGNGTRLTVT.

This clone has more than one count but fewer than ten. This chain connects TRBV28 to TRBJ1-4; TRBD1 aligns across 8 bases. This CDR3 contains 15 residues. Looked up from germline, CDR1 is MDHEN and CDR2 is SYDVKM. V lost 5 bases and J lost 7; bases outside the gene matches: 9. The DNA of the CDR3 is TGTGCCAGCAGTGCAGGGGGCGCCTACATTGAAAAACTGTTTTTT. Translating gives CASSAGGAYIEKLFF. The whole variable domain, remainder taken from reference TRBV28 and TRBJ1-4, is DVKVTQSSRYLVKRTGEKVFLECVQDMDHENMFWYRQDPGLGLRLIYFSYDVKMKEKGDIPEGYSVSREKKERFSLILESASTNQTSMYLCASSAGGAYIEKLFFGSGTQLSVL.

The genes are TRBV19 and TRBJ2-2; TRBD1 aligns across 8 bases. CDR1 and CDR2 from the germline V gene are LNHDA and SQIVND (reference sequence). With 6 bases clipped from V and 7 bases from J, the junction kept 7 bases outside the gene matches. The CDR3 totals 14 residues. In DNA, the CDR3 is TGTGCCAGTAGGTCCACAGGGGGTGGCGGGGAGCTGTTTTTT. It translates to CASRSTGGGGELFF.

The chain joins TRBV6-5 to TRBJ2-7; 11 nucleotides agree with TRBD2. The V gene's germline CDR1 is MNHEY and CDR2 SVGAGI. The ends lost 5 bases at V and 3 bases at J; junction bases unmatched: 6. There are 15 residues in the CDR3. The CDR3: CASSTRLAGNYEQYF. CDR3 bases: TGTGCCAGCAGTACCAGACTAGCGGGAAACTACGAGCAGTACTTC.

This chain joins TRBV11-2 and TRBJ2-3; maybe TRBD2 (5 bases). Looked up from germline, CDR1 is SGHAT and CDR2 is FQNNGV. This CDR3 has 15 amino acids. The V gene lost 10 bases and the J gene lost 3 bases, with 20 bases spanning the gap. The CDR3 bases are TGTGCCACCCTAAAGCTGCCTAGAGGGACAGATACGCAGTATTTT. This translates into CATLKLPRGTDTQYF. The variable domain in full, completed from reference TRBV11-2 and TRBJ2-3, reads EAGVAQSPRYKIIEKRQSVAFWCNPISGHATLYWYQQILGQGPKLLIQFQNNGVVDDSQLPKDRFSAERLKGVDSTLKIQPAKLEDSAVYLCATLKLPRGTDTQYFGPGTRLTVL.

The V gene is TRBV11-2, the J gene TRBJ2-1; D is unclear. Trimming left V 6 bases short and J 0 bases short, with 9 bases between. CDR1 is SGHAT, CDR2 FQNNGV, per germline. This CDR3 region has 14 residues. CDR3 bases: TGTGCCAGCAGTTTCTCGAGCTCCTACAATGAGCAGTTCTTC. Translated: CASSFSSSYNEQFF.

The chain uses TRBV5-6 and TRBJ1-5; D not resolved. CDR1 and CDR2 from the germline V gene are SGHDT and YYEEEE. This CDR3 has 12 residues. Trimming cost V 4 bases and J 6 bases, with 8 bases left between them. This chain's CDR3 is CASSLYRQPQHF. DNA of the CDR3: TGTGCCAGCAGCCTTTATCGTCAGCCCCAGCATTTT.

V and J are TRBV28 and TRBJ1-2; tentative D call: TRBD1 (6 bases). The CDR3 runs to 15 residues. V dropped 4 bases and J dropped 4 bases, with 16 bases sitting between them. Germline values: CDR1 MDHEN, CDR2 SYDVKM. CDR3 sequence: CASSSLGGGSYGYTF. The CDR3 region has the DNA TGTGCCAGCAGTTCGCTGGGGGGCGGGAGCTATGGCTACACCTTC.

A few counts support this clone. This chain links TRBV5-1 with TRBJ1-6, with 12 bases aligning to TRBD1. Germline CDR1 SGHRS, CDR2 YFSETQ. The J segment lost 10 bases and the V segment lost 3 bases, leaving 8 bases of the junction unmatched. CDR3 length: 16 amino acids. The CDR3 bases are TGCGCCAGCAGCTCCTACGGGACAGGGGGCGGATCACCCCTCCACTTT. Amino acids: CASSSYGTGGGSPLHF.